This entry is about one T cell receptor (beta chain). Which antigen it targets is not known. This specimen comes from a study of CXCR3-negative and CXCR3-positive naive CD8 T cells (dated by TCRdb to between 2019 and 2020). Study-wide context: In total, some 140 million TRB reads were obtained, which works out to roughly 1.5 +/- 0.3 million reads per library. Diversity and physicochemical repertoire analyses were performed on approximately 10 donors pooled from two independent experiments. The TRBV-TRBJ cluster analysis covered naive subsets from five or six donors and memory cells from 3 donors.

Summary of the overall study and its limitations: TRB CDR3s from CXCR3-positive naive cells showed higher hydrophobicity (lower Kidera factor 4), lower energy, and higher strength and volume indices than CXCR3-negative naive cells. Because CXCR3 expression was partially decreased after cryopreservation, freshly isolated PBMCs were used for most assays. Repertoire diversity was comparably high in both naive subsets but much lower in memory CD8+ T cells. Surface CD5, linked to self-reactivity in mice, was comparable between naive subsets; TCR interaction strength was therefore also inferred from TRB CDR3 physicochemical properties. Naive CXCR3-negative and CXCR3-positive cells from the same donor showed similar TRBV-TRBJ usage, whereas memory cells showed distinct patterns.

Each CD8+ T cell subset was flow-sorted in triplicate, with 250,000 to 350,000 cells per subset placed directly into RLT lysis buffer. To keep memory contaminants out, a stringent definition of naive CD8+ T cells was applied: CD45RO-CCR7+CD27+CD95-. Standard density gradient centrifugation was used to isolate peripheral blood mononuclear cells from buffy coats. A FACSAria III was used to flow-sort naive CXCR3-negative and CXCR3-positive CD8+ T cells. Total RNA was extracted from sorted cells with an RNeasy Mini Kit. Sequenced using a NextSeq 550. The Human TCR Profiling Kit (MiLaboratory) was used to make UMI-labeled 5' RACE TRB cDNA libraries. The full amount of extracted RNA was used for cDNA synthesis, and the full amount of resulting cDNA was used for PCR amplification. Libraries were prepared in parallel using an identical number of PCR cycles. Per the authors' processing: MIGEC and MiXCR extracted about 53,000 +/- 10,000 unique UMI-labeled TRB cDNA molecules per library, requiring at least two reads per UMI. On average, approximately 40,000 +/- 10,000 functional in-frame TRB CDR3 nucleotide clonotypes lacking stop codons were found per library. After downsampling to 5000 UMI-labeled TRB molecules per sample, diversity metrics, including normalized Shannon-Wiener and Chao1, were computed in VDJtools. Clonotype-size-weighted physicochemical properties of the central five CDR3 residues (interaction energy, strength, volume and Kidera factor 4) were computed in VDJtools. Following reprocessing of the reads by TCRdb, the data hold one row per CDR3 protein sequence and no DNA is available. The authors' filters were not applied to this entry. The sample table holds more than 50,000 distinct CDR3 sequences. The ten largest make up around 0.4% of the sample.

The CDR3 runs 14 residues from the cysteine to the phenylalanine. No DNA was logged. The germline V gene (reference sequence) gives CDR1 as DFQATT and CDR2 as SNEGSKA. This clonotype originated in a human donor in good health. Some clones in this sample may be carry-over from other donors' samples. Sample: naive CXCR3- CD8+ T cells from blood. The intended sense of this specimen's cell subset or site label: CD45RO-CCR7+CD27+CD95- naive CD8+ T cells lacking CXCR3 (TNR3-). The rearranged segments are TRBV20-1 and TRBJ2-7; the D call of TRBD1 rests on TCRdb alone, since no DNA is present to check it. The CDR3 here reads CSVGTDETVYEQYF.